The source of this T cell receptor (beta chain) is a study of PD-L1 blockade in urothelial cancer. About the study: The patients first took atezolizumab around 2014, receiving 1,200 mg intravenously every 3 weeks.

CDR3 size: 15 residues. The V gene end was trimmed by 4 bases and the J gene end by 4 bases; junction bases not matched to a gene: 6. Per germline, CDR1 SGHTS and CDR2 YDEGEE. TCRdb's copy holds only in-frame clones and misses some; the assay was immunoSEQ multiplex PCR. The sample lists tens of thousands of clones, 84% occurring once. Time point here: pretreatment peripheral blood. The rearrangement links TRBV5-8 to TRBJ2-3; TRBD1 aligns across 10 bases. The clonotype comes from a man aged 55 to 70 with urothelial cancer. Material: PBMCs, obtained around atezolizumab (anti-PD-L1) treatment. The DNA of the CDR3 is TGTGCCAGCAGCCAACGACAGGGGGCCTCAGATACGCAGTATTTT. It codes for CASSQRQGASDTQYF.